This TCR beta chain is drawn from a study of T-cell reconstitution after alpha-beta-depleted transplantation in children. Preparing the TCRbeta library involved the use of unique molecular identifiers. In TCRdb, the PCR reads were re-called with MiXCR into one record per CDR3 protein. The sample carries 450,000 to 600,000 distinct CDR3 sequences, roughly 13% recorded once. Trimming cost V 5 bases and J 7 bases, with 6 bases left between them. Germline CDR1 and CDR2: SGHDT and YYEEEE. This CDR3 has 11 amino acids. This clonotype came up many times. Antigen unknown. Whole-study results and caveats: Where alpha-beta T cells came from about two months after transplant was reportedly several hundred expanded graft clones.

The sample in question was PBMCs, mostly from graft donor cells, obtained 360 days after TCRalphabeta/CD19-depleted stem cell transplant. The V and J genes are TRBV5-6 and TRBJ2-2; no definite D call. The sequence was obtained from a male patient aged 10 to 17 who had a stem cell transplant for acute myeloid leukemia, so the T cells may come from the graft donor. Here the CDR3 reads CASSLDGELFF. The CDR3 DNA reads as TGTGCCAGCAGTTTAGACGGGGAGCTGTTTTTT.